This T cell receptor beta chain was documented in a study of blood T cell repertoires in COVID-19. Study-level background: Samples of COVID-19 (acute and convalescent) were obtained from the United States, Italy and Spain.

The V gene's germline CDR1 is LGHNA and CDR2 YSLEER. CDR3 length: 15 amino acids. Trimming left V 0 bases short and J 5 bases short, with 13 bases between. Original data processing: Quantification of nucleated cells was approximated via reference gene primer amplification. Assay used: immunoSEQ multiplex PCR; TCRdb lists only in-frame clones, some missing. From that table come the V and J calls and clone size; the DNA was used to work out D and trimming. The repertoire holds roughly 110,000 clones, with approximately 88% as singletons. What was sequenced was peripheral blood. The chain links TRBV4-3 to TRBJ1-1, with a tentative D call TRBD1 (6 bases). The receptor's source is a man aged 45-60 years with active or convalescent COVID-19. The CDR3 coding sequence is TGCGCCAGCAGCCAAGATACAGGGAGAGGGACTGAAGCTTTCTTT. Protein: CASSQDTGRGTEAFF.